One and the same sample provided the 13 T cell receptor beta chains below, sequenced in a study of T cell repertoires in cytomegalovirus infection (dated by TCRdb to the late 2010s). Reads for this sample came from an Illumina HiSeq 1500. TCRdb reprocessing: public reads trimmed at Q25 with fastp, clones called with MiXCR, in-frame beta chains kept. CDR3 protein sequences are deduplicated, and each keeps its most common genes and DNA. Counted in this sample were roughly 200,000 distinct CDR3 sequences; 7.5% to 10% of them appeared once. The top ten constitute about 4.6% of the sample. The sample consisted of PBMCs. The receptors originated from a human donor in good health (CMV status not recorded). Some clones in this sample may be carry-over from other donors' samples.

This chain links TRBV28 with TRBJ1-4; D might be TRBD1 (5 bases). The V gene lost 3 bases and the J gene lost 8 bases, with 19 bases spanning the gap. Per germline, CDR1 MDHEN and CDR2 SYDVKM. The CDR3 contains 16 residues. For the CDR3, the DNA is TGTGCCAGCAGTTTCTCCCGGGGGTGGGGCAAGGAAAAACTGTTTTTT. Translated: CASSFSRGWGKEKLFF. Full variable domain (missing parts from reference TRBV28 and TRBJ1-4): DVKVTQSSRYLVKRTGEKVFLECVQDMDHENMFWYRQDPGLGLRLIYFSYDVKMKEKGDIPEGYSVSREKKERFSLILESASTNQTSMYLCASSFSRGWGKEKLFFGSGTQLSVL.

This clonotype has ten or more counts. The J gene is TRBJ2-3, the V gene TRBV7-2; D possibly uses TRBD1 or TRBD2 (5 bases each). Trimming removed 0 bases from V and 5 bases from J, with 9 bases in between. The CDR3 has 14 residues. CDR1 is SGHTA and CDR2 is FQGNSA in the germline V gene. As DNA, the CDR3 is TGTGCCAGCAGCTTAGCGGGGGAGCGAGATACGCAGTATTTT. This sequence encodes CASSLAGERDTQYF.

This clonotype was seen ten or more times. The chain links TRBV30 to TRBJ1-1; perhaps TRBD1 as D (6 bases). V shed 7 bases and J shed 4 bases, with 16 bases lying between them. This CDR3 region has 13 residues. Germline loops: CDR1 GTSNPN, CDR2 SVGIG (reference sequence). In DNA form, the CDR3 reads TGTGCCTTTGACAGGTCGTCGGGCACTGAAGCTTTCTTT. Its translation is CAFDRSSGTEAFF.

The chain is built from TRBV12-3 or TRBV12-4 and TRBJ1-3; D ambiguous. The CDR3 length is 16 residues. V was pared by 6 bases and J by 0 bases, with 15 bases between. In DNA, the CDR3 is TGTGCCAGCAGAACCCCCCCCCCCATCTCTGGAAACACCATATATTTT. Translated: CASRTPPPISGNTIYF.

This clonotype was observed at least ten times. V and J are TRBV7-6 and TRBJ2-5; weak D call: TRBD2 (6 bases). In germline, CDR1 is SGHVS, CDR2 FNYEAQ. The CDR3 covers 16 residues. Trimming removed 5 bases from V and 4 bases from J, with 20 bases in between. CDR3 DNA sequence: TGTGCCAGCAGCCTCAACCGACCGGGAGCCGTAGAGACCCAGTACTTC. Protein sequence: CASSLNRPGAVETQYF. The full variable domain, rest sourced from reference TRBV7-6 and TRBJ2-5, is GAGVSQSPRYKVTKRGQDVALRCDPISGHVSLYWYRQALGQGPEFLTYFNYEAQQDKSGLPNDRFSAERPEGSISTLTIQRTEQRDSAMYRCASSLNRPGAVETQYFGPGTRLLVL.

The table lists this clonotype with many counts. The chain joins TRBV6-1 to TRBJ1-4, with 8 nucleotides matching TRBD1. The V gene's germline CDR1 is MNHNS and CDR2 SASEGT. The CDR3 is made up of 15 amino acids. V shed 6 bases, J shed 8 bases, and the junction held 11 bases outside the gene matches. CDR3 bases: TGTGCCAGCAGGGGGGGAGGACAGGGTCGCGAAAAACTGTTTTTT. Protein product: CASRGGGQGREKLFF.

This clonotype was seen at least ten times. One junction end does not reproduce the germline sequence, and a read error may be involved. J is TRBJ2-2 and V is TRBV7-6; TRBD2 is a possible D gene (5 bases). The germline CDR1 and CDR2 sequences are SGHVS and FNYEAQ. CDR3 length equals 15 residues. The chain's CDR3 is CASTLGRANTGELFF. The CDR3 DNA is TGTGCCAGCACCTTAGGGCGGGCCAACACCGGGGAGCTGTTTTTT.

In this sample, this clonotype turned up many times. The J gene is TRBJ1-5, the V gene TRBV12-3 or TRBV12-4; D is possibly TRBD1 (6 bases). The V gene lost 4 bases and the J gene lost 3 bases, with 13 bases spanning the gap. The CDR3 consists of 15 residues. In DNA form, the CDR3 reads TGTGCCAGCAGTTCCGGGACAAACCTCAATCAGCCCCAGCATTTT. This gives the protein CASSSGTNLNQPQHF.

This chain connects TRBV7-2 to TRBJ1-4; possibly TRBD1 for D (5 bases). This CDR3 comprises 16 residues. V was pared by 5 bases and J by 7 bases, with 20 bases between. Germline CDR1 and CDR2: SGHTA and FQGNSA. The CDR3 sequence is CASSQSRRQGTEKLFF. DNA of the CDR3: TGTGCCAGCAGCCAGTCACGTAGGCAGGGAACTGAAAAACTGTTTTTT. Filled out from reference TRBV7-2 and TRBJ1-4, the complete variable domain reads GAGVSQSPSNKVTEKGKDVELRCDPISGHTALYWYRQSLGQGLEFLIYFQGNSAPDKSGLPSDRFSAERTGGSVSTLTIQRTQQEDSAVYLCASSQSRRQGTEKLFFGSGTQLSVL.

This clonotype was seen a handful of times. The chain links TRBV15 to TRBJ2-5; D possibly corresponds to TRBD2 (5 bases). This CDR3 is built from 13 residues. V gave up 5 bases and J gave up 4 bases, with 11 bases separating them. CDR1 LNHNV and CDR2 YYDKDF come from the germline V gene (reference sequence). In DNA, the CDR3 is TGTGCCACCAGCGTTGGACTTCGAGAGACCCAGTACTTC. Amino acids: CATSVGLRETQYF.

This clonotype has ten or more counts. V is TRBV5-1 and J is TRBJ1-1; a weak D match, TRBD1 (5 bases). Trimming shortened V by 5 bases and J by 3 bases, and 11 bases separated the two germline ends. Germline V gene lookup returns CDR1 SGHRS and CDR2 YFSETQ. This CDR3 region has 13 residues. CDR3 in DNA: TGCGCCAGCAGTGGGGGAGAGGACACTGAAGCTTTCTTT. This encodes CASSGGEDTEAFF.

At least ten counts were recorded for this clonotype. This chain uses TRBV7-2 with TRBJ2-7; 8 nucleotides match TRBD2. This CDR3 has 14 amino acids. Germline CDR1 reads SGHTA; CDR2 reads FQGNSA. V was pared by 0 bases and J by 7 bases, with 5 bases of the junction left unmatched. The CDR3 here is CASSLAGTRGEQYF. In nucleotides, the CDR3 is TGTGCCAGCAGCTTAGCCGGGACTAGAGGGGAGCAGTACTTC.

This clonotype came up many times. Here the CDR3 reads CASSNRLAGSYEQYF. CDR3 in DNA: TGTGCCAGCAGTAATCGACTAGCGGGGTCCTACGAGCAGTACTTC. The chain carries TRBV6-2 or TRBV6-3 and TRBJ2-7; 11 bases fit TRBD2. CDR1 is MNHEY and CDR2 is SVGEGT in the germline V gene. This CDR3 comprises 15 residues. Trimming removed 5 bases from V and 1 base from J; junction bases left unmatched: 4.